Ten or more counts support the clone carrying this T cell receptor (beta chain). The data stem from a study of T cell responses to AZD1222 COVID-19 vaccine. There are 15 residues in the CDR3. Trimming removed 5 bases at V and 5 bases at J, with 17 bases between. Per germline, CDR1 SGHNT and CDR2 YYREEE (reference sequence). Using immunoSEQ multiplex PCR, the repertoire was profiled, and TCRdb retains in-frame clones only, with some absent. The sample consists of over 100,000 clones, 87% of them appearing once. The gene calls are TRBV5-4 and TRBJ1-5, with D tentatively TRBD1 (5 bases). The sample in question was peripheral blood, obtained on day 0 of AZD1222 vaccination. The source of this sequence is an adult in good health. The CDR3 spells CASSSSPWGDQPQHF. The CDR3 DNA is TGTGCCAGCAGTTCCTCGCCCTGGGGGGATCAGCCCCAGCATTTT.